Listed below are T cell receptor beta chains from one sample, sequenced in a study of T cell repertoires in cytomegalovirus infection. One entry per CDR3 protein, called by TCRdb with MiXCR from the reads. The sample lists about 920,000 distinct CDR3 sequences, around 30% occurring once. These receptors are not linked to any known antigen. The sample consisted of cultured CD8+ T cells from PBMCs, taken from culture after CMV antigen stimulation. All receptors come from a human donor in good health (CMV status not recorded). Some clones in this sample may be carry-over from other donors' samples. The CDR3 runs from the conserved cysteine through the conserved F or W. Each record gives: clone size, J gene, V gene, D gene, CDR3 DNA, CDR3 protein. D genes are given only for firm matches. A row's size may be missing; if present it is once, few, many or a size class.

NA | TRBJ2-5 | TRBV27 | NA | TGTGCCAGCAGTTTTGTAGGGGATTCGGTGAGGGAGACCCAGTACTTC | CASSFVGDSVRETQYF
NA | TRBJ1-5 | TRBV6-2/TRBV6-3 | TRBD1 | TGTGCCAGCAGTTACCTCGCCCGGGACAGGACCATTCAGCCCCAGCATTTT | CASSYLARDRTIQPQHF
few | TRBJ2-1 | TRBV7-6 | NA | TGTGCCAGCAGCGGTCCGGGTTTCGGGGCTAGAGAGCAGTTCTTC | CASSGPGFGAREQFF
few | TRBJ2-1 | TRBV7-6 | TRBD2 | TGTGCCAGCAGCTCCGGCGGGGGGGCGGGGAATGAGCAGTTCTTC | CASSSGGGAGNEQFF
few | TRBJ1-1 | TRBV28 | NA | TGTGCCAGCAGTTTCTCCCCTCGGGGAAACACTGAAGCTTTCTTT | CASSFSPRGNTEAFF
NA | TRBJ2-1 | TRBV6-6 | NA | TGTGCCAGCAGTTACATTAGCGAACCCTACAATGAGCAGTTCTTC | CASSYISEPYNEQFF
few | TRBJ2-1 | TRBV10-3 | NA | TGTGCCATCAGTGAGAGACAGGCCGATGAGCAGTTCTTC | CAISERQADEQFF
few | TRBJ2-3 | TRBV6-1 | NA | TGTGCCAGCATTCGGGGGACATCTGGGGGGGATACGCAGTATTTT | CASIRGTSGGDTQYF
NA | TRBJ2-7 | TRBV6-6 | NA | TGTGCCAGCAGTTACCCCATACTGGGGTTAGGAACGGGCGAGCAGTACTTC | CASSYPILGLGTGEQYF
NA | TRBJ1-6 | TRBV10-3 | TRBD1 | TGTGCCATCAGCGACAGGGGCGCCTATAATTCACCCCTCCACTTT | CAISDRGAYNSPLHF
few | TRBJ2-1 | TRBV3-1 | NA | TGTGCCAGCAGCCAAGTTTCAAAAGGTACGACAGTTATTCGATTCGGCAATGAGCAGTTCTTC | CASSQVSKGTTVIRFGNEQFF
few | TRBJ1-6 | TRBV6-6 | NA | TGTGCCAGCAGTTACTCGAAGGGGTCCACCCTCCACTTT | CASSYSKGSTLHF
NA | TRBJ2-5 | TRBV9 | TRBD2 | TGTGCCAGCAGCCATCCAGTAGCGGGGGAAGAGACCCAGTACTTC | CASSHPVAGEETQYF
NA | TRBJ1-1 | TRBV6-1 | NA | TGTGCCAGCAGTGAAGACGGGGCAGAAAACACTGAAGCTTTCTTT | CASSEDGAENTEAFF
NA | TRBJ2-7 | TRBV14 | NA | TGTGCCAGCAGGGAGCTGCGCGAGCAGTACTTC | CASRELREQYF
many | TRBJ1-2 | TRBV6-1 | NA | TGTGCCAGCAGTCGAGAGGGCCGGGGCTTCTATGGCTACACCTTC | CASSREGRGFYGYTF
few | TRBJ2-1 | TRBV5-5 | NA | TGTGCCAGCAGCCTTGGCGACGGCGGGGCCAATGAGCAGTTCTTC | CASSLGDGGANEQFF
few | TRBJ2-1 | TRBV7-7 | NA | TGTGCTAGCAGCTTAGGGGCGAACAATGAGCAGTTCTTC | CASSLGANNEQFF
many | TRBJ1-2 | TRBV27 | TRBD1 | TGTGCCAGCAGGGCGGGACAGCCCTTCTACGGGGGAGGCTACACCTTC | CASRAGQPFYGGGYTF
many | TRBJ2-3 | TRBV9 | NA | TGTGCCAGCAGCGGAGATACGCAGTATTTT | CASSGDTQYF
few | TRBJ2-5 | TRBV7-9 | NA | TGTGCCAGCAGCTCCGGGGGAAGCCCAGAGACCCAGTACTTC | CASSSGGSPETQYF
NA | TRBJ2-5 | TRBV12-3/TRBV12-4 | TRBD2 | TGTGCCAGCAGCACCCTGGGAGGGCAAGAGACCCAGTACTTC | CASSTLGGQETQYF
many | TRBJ2-5 | TRBV7-2 | TRBD2 | TGTGCCAGCAGCGACAGGAGTAGCGGGGGGCCCCACTTC | CASSDRSSGGPHF
NA | TRBJ1-1 | TRBV6-6 | NA | TGTGCCAGCAGTTACTCGAACAGGGTACTGTTAACTGAAGCTTTCTTT | CASSYSNRVLLTEAFF
NA | TRBJ2-1 | TRBV14 | NA | TGTGCCAGCAGCCCTCCCTATGCAGTCTATGAGCAGTTCTTC | CASSPPYAVYEQFF
few | TRBJ1-5 | TRBV12-3/TRBV12-4 | TRBD1 | TGTGCCAGCAGTTTACGAGGGGGCATAGATCAGCCCCAGCATTTT | CASSLRGGIDQPQHF
NA | TRBJ1-2 | TRBV7-9 | NA | TGTGCCAGCAGCTTAGCGACGGAAGCCTATGGCTACACCTTC | CASSLATEAYGYTF
NA | TRBJ1-4 | TRBV19 | NA | TGTGCCAGTAGTAGATACAGGGAGAATGAAAAACTGTTTTTT | CASSRYRENEKLFF